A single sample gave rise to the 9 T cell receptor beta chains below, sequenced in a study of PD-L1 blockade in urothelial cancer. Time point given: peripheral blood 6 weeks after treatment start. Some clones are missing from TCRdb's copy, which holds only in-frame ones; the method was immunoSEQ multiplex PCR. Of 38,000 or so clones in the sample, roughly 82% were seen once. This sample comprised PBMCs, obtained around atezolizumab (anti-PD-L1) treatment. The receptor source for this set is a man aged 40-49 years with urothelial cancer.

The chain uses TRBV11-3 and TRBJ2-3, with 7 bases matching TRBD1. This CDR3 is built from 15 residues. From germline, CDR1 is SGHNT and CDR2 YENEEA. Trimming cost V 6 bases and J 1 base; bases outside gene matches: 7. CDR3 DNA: TGTGCCAGCAGTTCTACGGGACAGCGCACAGATACGCAGTATTTT. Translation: CASSSTGQRTDTQYF.

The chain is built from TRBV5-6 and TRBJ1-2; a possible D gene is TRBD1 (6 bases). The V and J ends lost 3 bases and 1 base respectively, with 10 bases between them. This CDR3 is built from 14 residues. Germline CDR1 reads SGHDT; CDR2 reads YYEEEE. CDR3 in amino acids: CASSSRGSNYGYTF. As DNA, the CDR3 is TGTGCCAGCAGCTCGAGGGGGAGTAACTATGGCTACACCTTC. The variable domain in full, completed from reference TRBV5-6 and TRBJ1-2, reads DAGVTQSPTHLIKTRGQQVTLRCSPKSGHDTVSWYQQALGQGPQFIFQYYEEEERQRGNFPDRFSGHQFPNYSSELNVNALLLGDSALYLCASSSRGSNYGYTFGSGTRLTVV.

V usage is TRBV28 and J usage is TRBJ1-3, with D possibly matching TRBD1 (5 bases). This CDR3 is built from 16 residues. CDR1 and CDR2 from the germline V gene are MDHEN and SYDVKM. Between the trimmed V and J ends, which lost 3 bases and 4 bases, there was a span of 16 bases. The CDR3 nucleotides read TGTGCCAGCAGTTTTCTCAACAGGCCCCCCGGAAACACCATATATTTT. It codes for CASSFLNRPPGNTIYF.

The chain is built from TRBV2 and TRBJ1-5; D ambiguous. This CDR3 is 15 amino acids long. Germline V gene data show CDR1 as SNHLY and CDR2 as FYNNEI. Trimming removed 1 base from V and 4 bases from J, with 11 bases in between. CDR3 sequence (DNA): TGTGCCAGCAGTGAAGTCAGGACGGGGAATCAGCCCCAGCATTTT. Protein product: CASSEVRTGNQPQHF.

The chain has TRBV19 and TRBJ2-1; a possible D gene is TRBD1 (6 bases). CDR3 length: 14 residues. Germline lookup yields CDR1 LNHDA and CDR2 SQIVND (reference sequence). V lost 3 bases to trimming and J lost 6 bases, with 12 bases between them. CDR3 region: CASSMGTGFNEQFF. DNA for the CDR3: TGTGCCAGTAGTATGGGTACAGGGTTCAATGAGCAGTTCTTC.

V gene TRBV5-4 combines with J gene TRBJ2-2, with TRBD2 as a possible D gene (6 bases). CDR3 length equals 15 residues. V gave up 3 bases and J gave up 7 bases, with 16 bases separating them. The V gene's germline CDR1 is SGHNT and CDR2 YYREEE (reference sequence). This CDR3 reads CASSWDSEGIGELFF. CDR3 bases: TGTGCCAGCAGCTGGGACTCAGAGGGGATCGGGGAGCTGTTTTTT.

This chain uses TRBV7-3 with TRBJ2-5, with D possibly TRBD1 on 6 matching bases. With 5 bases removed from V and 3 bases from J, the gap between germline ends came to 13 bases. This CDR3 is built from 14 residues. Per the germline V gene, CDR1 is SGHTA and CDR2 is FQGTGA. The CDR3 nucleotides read TGTGCCAGCAGCACAGGGTTCAGGGAAGAGACCCAGTACTTC. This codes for CASSTGFREETQYF.

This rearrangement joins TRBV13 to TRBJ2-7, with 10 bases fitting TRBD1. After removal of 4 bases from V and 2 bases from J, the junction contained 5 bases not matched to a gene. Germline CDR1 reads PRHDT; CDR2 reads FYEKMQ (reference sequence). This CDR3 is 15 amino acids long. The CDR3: CASSSRQGATYEQYF. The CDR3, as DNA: TGTGCCAGCAGCTCCCGACAGGGGGCAACCTACGAGCAGTACTTC.

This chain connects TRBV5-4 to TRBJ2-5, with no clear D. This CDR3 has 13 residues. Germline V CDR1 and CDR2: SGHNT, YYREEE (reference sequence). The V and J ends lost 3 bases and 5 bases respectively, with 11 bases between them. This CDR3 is CASSYGLVETQYF. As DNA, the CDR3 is TGTGCCAGCAGCTACGGTCTAGTGGAGACCCAGTACTTC.